These 13 T cell receptor beta chains originate from one sample sequenced in a study of identical twins. Each CDR3 protein gets one entry after TCRdb re-called the 5' RACE reads with MiXCR. Altogether some 690,000 distinct CDR3 sequences are present, about 20% being singletons, with the ten largest covering 4.3%. Separately, the same data were catalogued under a study of T cells expressing NK-cell markers.

Sequencing used PBMCs. The origin of the receptors is a woman aged 18 to 35 in good health.

This chain joins TRBV12-3 or TRBV12-4 and TRBJ1-1, with TRBD1 identical over 11 bases. The CDR3 is 17 amino acids. The junction had 7 bases not matched to a gene; V was cut back by 3 bases and J by 1 base. In DNA, the CDR3 is TGTGCCAGCAGTTTCGGACAGGGGGCGATTTCGAACACTGAAGCTTTCTTT. Its translation is CASSFGQGAISNTEAFF.

The chain is built from TRBV9 and TRBJ2-6, with 10 positions matching TRBD1. CDR1 is SGDLS and CDR2 is YYNGEE in the germline V gene. The V segment lost 3 bases and the J segment 4 bases; nucleotides outside the gene matches: 4. This CDR3 is 16 amino acids long. CDR3 nucleotides: TGTGCCAGCAGCGCGGGACAGGGGTCCGGGGCCAACGTCCTGACTTTC. Its protein is CASSAGQGSGANVLTF.

A few counts support this clonotype. The CDR3 bases are TGCAGTGCTAGAGCGCGCTCCTCTGGAAACACCATATATTTT. The encoded protein is CSARARSSGNTIYF. V usage is TRBV20-1 and J usage is TRBJ1-3; D not resolved. Germline values: CDR1 DFQATT, CDR2 SNEGSKA (reference sequence). V was pared by 1 base and J by 0 bases, with 7 bases between. The CDR3 covers 14 residues.

This clonotype came up a few times. The V gene is TRBV4-1, the J gene TRBJ2-7; no firm D call. Trimming removed 0 bases from V and 2 bases from J, with 11 bases in between. The CDR3 is made up of 15 amino acids. Germline V gene lookup returns CDR1 MGHRA and CDR2 YSYEKL. CDR3 region: CASSQESHGPYEQYF. The CDR3, as DNA: TGCGCCAGCAGCCAAGAGAGTCACGGACCCTACGAGCAGTACTTC.

The chain carries TRBV20-1 and TRBJ2-1, with 9 bases lining up with TRBD2. The V gene's germline CDR1 is DFQATT and CDR2 SNEGSKA (reference sequence). The CDR3 has 14 amino acids. Trimming took 6 bases from V and 0 from J; bases not matched to a gene: 3. CDR3 nucleotide sequence: TGCAGTGCCTTAGCGGGAGCCTCCTACAATGAGCAGTTCTTC. Protein: CSALAGASYNEQFF.

V and J are TRBV4-3 and TRBJ1-1, with D maybe TRBD1 (6 bases). Germline CDR1 reads LGHNA; CDR2 reads YSLEER. The CDR3 is 16 amino acids. Trimming removed 6 bases at V and 3 bases at J, with 20 bases between. CDR3 DNA sequence: TGCGCCAGCAGACATTACGGGGGGGCGCGTGACACTGAAGCTTTCTTT. Translation: CASRHYGGARDTEAFF.

The sample holds a few counts of this clonotype. The chain employs TRBV27 and TRBJ1-2; tentative D call: TRBD1 (5 bases). Germline lookup yields CDR1 MNHEY and CDR2 SMNVEV (reference sequence). Trimming took 6 bases from V and 4 from J, leaving 9 bases between them. This CDR3 is built from 12 residues. The CDR3 bases are TGTGCCAGCAGGGGACGGTTCTATGGCTACACCTTC. As protein: CASRGRFYGYTF.

This clonotype was observed many times. The rearrangement uses TRBV12-3 or TRBV12-4 and TRBJ2-1; D is unresolved. V was pared by 2 bases and J by 9 bases, with 5 bases between. The CDR3 covers 11 residues. DNA for the CDR3: TGTGCCAGCAGTTTAACGGTTGAGCAGTTCTTC. It specifies CASSLTVEQFF.

The rearrangement links TRBV9 to TRBJ2-5, with D uncertain. Trimming cost V 0 bases and J 3 bases, with 12 bases left between them. Germline V gene lookup returns CDR1 SGDLS and CDR2 YYNGEE. The CDR3 extends over 15 amino acids. This CDR3 reads CASSVAGGLKETQYF. For the CDR3, the DNA is TGTGCCAGCAGCGTAGCGGGCGGCTTAAAAGAGACCCAGTACTTC.

The V gene is TRBV11-2, the J gene TRBJ2-7; 7 bases fit TRBD2. Germline assignment: CDR1 SGHAT and CDR2 FQNNGV. V lost 8 bases to trimming and J lost 2 bases; unmatched junction nucleotides: 9. This CDR3 contains 14 residues. The CDR3 DNA sequence: TGTGCCAGCGCATCACTCGGGGGGACCTACGAGCAGTACTTC. Translated, it gives CASASLGGTYEQYF.

This rearrangement joins TRBV7-9 to TRBJ2-1; 7 bases are a match to TRBD2. The CDR3 extends over 14 amino acids. The germline CDR1 and CDR2 sequences are SEHNR and FQNEAQ (reference sequence). V lost 5 bases and J lost 8; bases outside the gene matches: 9. The CDR3 loop reads CASSAPGRDHEQFF. The CDR3 DNA follows: TGTGCCAGCAGCGCTCCAGGGAGGGACCATGAGCAGTTCTTC.

The chain joins TRBV11-2 to TRBJ2-5, with 8 bases matching TRBD2. Germline lookup yields CDR1 SGHAT and CDR2 FQNNGV. V lost 1 base to trimming and J lost 4 bases; unmatched junction nucleotides: 5. The CDR3 has 15 amino acids. DNA for the CDR3: TGTGCCAGCAGCTTAGGCAGCGGGAGAGGAGAGACCCAGTACTTC. Protein sequence: CASSLGSGRGETQYF. Full variable domain (rest looked up from reference TRBV11-2 and TRBJ2-5): EAGVAQSPRYKIIEKRQSVAFWCNPISGHATLYWYQQILGQGPKLLIQFQNNGVVDDSQLPKDRFSAERLKGVDSTLKIQPAKLEDSAVYLCASSLGSGRGETQYFGPGTRLLVL.

This clonotype was counted a few times. The chain is built from TRBV12-3 or TRBV12-4 and TRBJ1-2, with a possible D match to TRBD1 (6 bases). V was clipped by 1 base and J by 8 bases, with 20 bases between them. This CDR3 is 16 amino acids long. CDR3 in DNA: TGTGCCAGCAGTTTAGAGGCAGGGGCCCCTCTTCTGGGCTACACCTTC. Protein product: CASSLEAGAPLLGYTF.